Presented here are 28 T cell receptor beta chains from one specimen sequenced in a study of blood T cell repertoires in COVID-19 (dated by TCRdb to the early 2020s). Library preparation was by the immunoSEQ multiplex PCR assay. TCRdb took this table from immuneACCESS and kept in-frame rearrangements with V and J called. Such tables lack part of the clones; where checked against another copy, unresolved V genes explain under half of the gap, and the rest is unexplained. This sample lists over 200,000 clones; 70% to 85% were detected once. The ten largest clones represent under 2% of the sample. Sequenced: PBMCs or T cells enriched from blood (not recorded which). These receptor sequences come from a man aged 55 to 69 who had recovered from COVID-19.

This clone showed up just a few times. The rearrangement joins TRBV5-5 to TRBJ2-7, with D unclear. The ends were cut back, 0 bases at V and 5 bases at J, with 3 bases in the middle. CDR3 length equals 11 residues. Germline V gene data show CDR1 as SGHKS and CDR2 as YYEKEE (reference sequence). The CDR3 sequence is CASSLADEQYF. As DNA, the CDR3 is TGTGCCAGCAGCTTGGCCGACGAGCAGTACTTC.

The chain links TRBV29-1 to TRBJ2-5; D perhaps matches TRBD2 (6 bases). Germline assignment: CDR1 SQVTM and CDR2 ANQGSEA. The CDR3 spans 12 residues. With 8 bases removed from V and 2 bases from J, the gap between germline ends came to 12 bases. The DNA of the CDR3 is TGCAGCAGTGACGGGGGACAAGAGACCCAGTACTTC. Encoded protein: CSSDGGQETQYF. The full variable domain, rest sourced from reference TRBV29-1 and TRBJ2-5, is SAVISQKPSRDICQRGTSLTIQCQVDSQVTMMFWYRQQPGQSLTLIATANQGSEATYESGFVIDKFPISRPNLTFSTLTVSNMSPEDSSIYLCSSDGGQETQYFGPGTRLLVL.

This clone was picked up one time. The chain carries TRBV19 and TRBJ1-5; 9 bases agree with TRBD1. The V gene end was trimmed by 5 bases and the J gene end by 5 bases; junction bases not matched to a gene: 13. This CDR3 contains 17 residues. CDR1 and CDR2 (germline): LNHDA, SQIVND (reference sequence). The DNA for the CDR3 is TGTGCCAGTAGTTTTAGGACAGGGGCTATCTATGATCAGCCCCAGCATTTT. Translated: CASSFRTGAIYDQPQHF.

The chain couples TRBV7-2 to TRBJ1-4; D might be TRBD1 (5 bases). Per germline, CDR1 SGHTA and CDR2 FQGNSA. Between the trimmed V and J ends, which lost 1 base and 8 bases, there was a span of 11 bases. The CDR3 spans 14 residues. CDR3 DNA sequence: TGTGCCAGCAGCTTAGGGCAGGGTGGCGAAAAACTGTTTTTT. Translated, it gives CASSLGQGGEKLFF. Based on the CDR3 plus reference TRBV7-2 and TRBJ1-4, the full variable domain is GAGVSQSPSNKVTEKGKDVELRCDPISGHTALYWYRQSLGQGLEFLIYFQGNSAPDKSGLPSDRFSAERTGGSVSTLTIQRTQQEDSAVYLCASSLGQGGEKLFFGSGTQLSVL.

The CDR3 DNA is TGTGCCAGCAGCTTGGCAGGGTTTAGAGAGACCCAGTACTTC. Encoded protein: CASSLAGFRETQYF. The chain carries TRBV5-4 and TRBJ2-5, with D perhaps TRBD1 (5 bases). CDR3 length equals 14 residues. Germline CDR1 reads SGHNT; CDR2 reads YYREEE (reference sequence). V lost 0 bases and J 4 bases, leaving 10 bases between the germline ends.

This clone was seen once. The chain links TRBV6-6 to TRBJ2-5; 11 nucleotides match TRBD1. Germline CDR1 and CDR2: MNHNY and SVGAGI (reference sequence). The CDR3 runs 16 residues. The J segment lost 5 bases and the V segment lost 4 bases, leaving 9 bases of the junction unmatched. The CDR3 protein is CASSSPTGQGAETQYF. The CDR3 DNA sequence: TGTGCCAGCAGTTCCCCCACCGGACAGGGGGCTGAGACCCAGTACTTC.

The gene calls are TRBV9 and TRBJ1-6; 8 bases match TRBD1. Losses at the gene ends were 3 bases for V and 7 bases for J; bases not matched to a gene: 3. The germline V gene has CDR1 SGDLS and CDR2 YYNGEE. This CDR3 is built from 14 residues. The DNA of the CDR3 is TGTGCCAGCAGCGAGGGACAGGCGAATTCACCCCTCCACTTT. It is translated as CASSEGQANSPLHF. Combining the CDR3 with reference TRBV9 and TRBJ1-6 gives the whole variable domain DSGVTQTPKHLITATGQRVTLRCSPRSGDLSVYWYQQSLDQGLQFLIQYYNGEERAKGNILERFSAQQFPDLHSELNLSSLELGDSALYFCASSEGQANSPLHFGNGTRLTVT.

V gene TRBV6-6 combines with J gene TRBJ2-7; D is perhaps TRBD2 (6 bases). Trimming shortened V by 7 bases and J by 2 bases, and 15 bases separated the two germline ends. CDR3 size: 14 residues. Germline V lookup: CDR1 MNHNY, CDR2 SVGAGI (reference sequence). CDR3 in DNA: TGTGCCAGCACCTCGGGGGATCTAACCTACGAGCAGTACTTC. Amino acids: CASTSGDLTYEQYF.

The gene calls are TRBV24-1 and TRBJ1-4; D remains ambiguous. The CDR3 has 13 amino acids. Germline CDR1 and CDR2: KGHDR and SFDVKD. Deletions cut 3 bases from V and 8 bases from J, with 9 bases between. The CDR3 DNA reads TGTGCCACCAGTGATCCCGTGGCCGAAAAACTGTTTTTT. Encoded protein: CATSDPVAEKLFF.

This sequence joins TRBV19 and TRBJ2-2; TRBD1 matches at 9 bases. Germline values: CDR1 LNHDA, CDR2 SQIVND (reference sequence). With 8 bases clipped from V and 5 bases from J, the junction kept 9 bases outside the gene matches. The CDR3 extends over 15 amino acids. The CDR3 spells CASWYRTGDTGELFF. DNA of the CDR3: TGTGCCAGTTGGTATCGGACAGGGGATACCGGGGAGCTGTTTTTT.

In nucleotides, the CDR3 is TGTGCCAGCAGCCAACGAGGGACAGGGGCGGATTCACCCCTCCACTTT. It is translated as CASSQRGTGADSPLHF. V gene TRBV3-1 (or the pseudogene TRBV3-2) combines with J gene TRBJ1-6, with 10 bases matching TRBD1. J was trimmed by 8 bases and V by 2 bases; bases with no gene match: 6. CDR3 length: 16 amino acids. The germline gives CDR1 LGHDT, CDR2 YNNKEL (reference sequence).

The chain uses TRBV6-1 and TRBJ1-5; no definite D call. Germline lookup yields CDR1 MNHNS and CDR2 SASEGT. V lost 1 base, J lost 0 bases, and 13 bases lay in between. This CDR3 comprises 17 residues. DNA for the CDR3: TGTGCCAGCAGTGAAGTGAGACACCGTTATAGCAATCAGCCCCAGCATTTT. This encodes CASSEVRHRYSNQPQHF.

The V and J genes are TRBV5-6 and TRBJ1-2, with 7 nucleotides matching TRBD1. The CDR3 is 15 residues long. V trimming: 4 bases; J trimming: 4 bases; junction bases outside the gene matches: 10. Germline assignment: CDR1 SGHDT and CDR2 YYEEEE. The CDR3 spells CASSLRQGGSYGYTF. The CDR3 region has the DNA TGTGCCAGCAGCCTCCGACAGGGCGGGTCCTATGGCTACACCTTC. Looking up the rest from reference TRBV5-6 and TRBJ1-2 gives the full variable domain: DAGVTQSPTHLIKTRGQQVTLRCSPKSGHDTVSWYQQALGQGPQFIFQYYEEEERQRGNFPDRFSGHQFPNYSSELNVNALLLGDSALYLCASSLRQGGSYGYTFGSGTRLTVV.

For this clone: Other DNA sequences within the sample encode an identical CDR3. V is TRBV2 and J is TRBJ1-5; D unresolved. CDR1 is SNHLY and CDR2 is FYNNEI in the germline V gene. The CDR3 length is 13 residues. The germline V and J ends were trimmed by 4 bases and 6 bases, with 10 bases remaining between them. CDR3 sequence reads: CASSGTGGQPQHF. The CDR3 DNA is TGTGCCAGCAGTGGGACTGGAGGTCAGCCCCAGCATTTT. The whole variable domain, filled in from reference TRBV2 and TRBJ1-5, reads EPEVTQTPSHQVTQMGQEVILRCVPISNHLYFYWYRQILGQKVEFLVSFYNNEISEKSEIFDDQFSVERPDGSNFTLKIRSTKLEDSAMYFCASSGTGGQPQHFGDGTRLSIL.

The CDR3, as DNA: TGCGCCAGCAGCCAAGATTACGGACAGGATTACAATGAGCAGTTCTTC. This translates into CASSQDYGQDYNEQFF. V and J are TRBV4-3 and TRBJ2-1; TRBD1 agrees at 7 bases. V shed 0 bases, J shed 4 bases, and the junction held 6 bases outside the gene matches. Germline lookup yields CDR1 LGHNA and CDR2 YSLEER. This CDR3 spans 16 amino acids.

The DNA of the CDR3 is TGTGCCAGCAGTTTAGGTGGGACTAGCGGAGATACGCAGTATTTT. Its translation is CASSLGGTSGDTQYF. The J gene is TRBJ2-3, the V gene TRBV27; TRBD2 matches at 11 bases. The CDR3 length is 15 residues. Germline V gene lookup returns CDR1 MNHEY and CDR2 SMNVEV (reference sequence). The V segment lost 2 bases and the J segment 5 bases; nucleotides outside the gene matches: 3.

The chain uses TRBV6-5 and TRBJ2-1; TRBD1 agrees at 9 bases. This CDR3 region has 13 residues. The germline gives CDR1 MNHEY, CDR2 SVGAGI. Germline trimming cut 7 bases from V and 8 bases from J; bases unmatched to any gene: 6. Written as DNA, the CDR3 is TGTGCCAGCAATCCGGACAGGGGTGATGAGCAGTTCTTC. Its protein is CASNPDRGDEQFF.

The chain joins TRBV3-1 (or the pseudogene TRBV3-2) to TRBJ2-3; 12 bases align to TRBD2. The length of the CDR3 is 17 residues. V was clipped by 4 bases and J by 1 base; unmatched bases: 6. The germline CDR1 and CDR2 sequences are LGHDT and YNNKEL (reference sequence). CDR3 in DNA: TGTGCCAGCAGCCCACTAGCGGGGGGAGGTGGCACAGATACGCAGTATTTT. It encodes CASSPLAGGGGTDTQYF.

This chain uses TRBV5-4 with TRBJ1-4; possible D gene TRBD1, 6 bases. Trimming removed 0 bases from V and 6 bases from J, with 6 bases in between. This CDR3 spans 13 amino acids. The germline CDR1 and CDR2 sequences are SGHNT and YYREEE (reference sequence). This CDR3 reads CASSLAGDEKLFF. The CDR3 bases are TGTGCCAGCAGCTTGGCAGGGGATGAAAAACTGTTTTTT.

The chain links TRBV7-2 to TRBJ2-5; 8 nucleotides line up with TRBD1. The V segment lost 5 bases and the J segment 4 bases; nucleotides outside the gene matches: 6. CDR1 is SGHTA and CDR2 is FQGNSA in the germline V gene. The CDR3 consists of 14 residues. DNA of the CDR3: TGTGCCAGCAGCGTTCGGACAGGGCTAGAGACCCAGTACTTC. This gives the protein CASSVRTGLETQYF.

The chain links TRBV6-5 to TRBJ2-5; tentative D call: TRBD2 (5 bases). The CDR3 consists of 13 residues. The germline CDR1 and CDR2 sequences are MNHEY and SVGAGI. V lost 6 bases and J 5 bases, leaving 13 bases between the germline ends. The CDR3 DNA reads TGTGCCAGCAGGAGGACTCGCACGGAGACCCAGTACTTC. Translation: CASRRTRTETQYF.

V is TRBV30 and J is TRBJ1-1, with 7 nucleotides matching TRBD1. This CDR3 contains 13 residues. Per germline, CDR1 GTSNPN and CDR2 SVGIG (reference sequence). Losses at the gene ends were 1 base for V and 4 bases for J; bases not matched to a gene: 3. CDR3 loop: CAWSAQGSTEAFF. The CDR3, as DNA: TGTGCCTGGAGTGCACAGGGGAGCACTGAAGCTTTCTTT. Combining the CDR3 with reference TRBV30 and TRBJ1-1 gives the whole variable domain SQTIHQWPATLVQPVGSPLSLECTVEGTSNPNLYWYRQAAGRGLQLLFYSVGIGQISSEVPQNLSASRPQDRQFILSSKKLLLSDSGFYLCAWSAQGSTEAFFGQGTRLTVV.

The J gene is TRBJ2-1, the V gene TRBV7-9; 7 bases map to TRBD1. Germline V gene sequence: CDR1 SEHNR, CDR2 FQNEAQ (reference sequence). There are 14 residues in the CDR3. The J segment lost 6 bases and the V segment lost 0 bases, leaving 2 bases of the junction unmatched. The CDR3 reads CASSLAQGVNEQFF. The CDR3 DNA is TGTGCCAGCAGCTTAGCCCAGGGGGTCAATGAGCAGTTCTTC.

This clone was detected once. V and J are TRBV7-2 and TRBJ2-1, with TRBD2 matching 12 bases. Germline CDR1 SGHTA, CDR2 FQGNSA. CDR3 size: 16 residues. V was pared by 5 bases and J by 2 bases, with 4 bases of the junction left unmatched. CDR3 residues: CASSPSSGGAYNEQFF. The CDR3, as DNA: TGTGCCAGCAGCCCCTCTAGCGGGGGGGCCTACAATGAGCAGTTCTTC.

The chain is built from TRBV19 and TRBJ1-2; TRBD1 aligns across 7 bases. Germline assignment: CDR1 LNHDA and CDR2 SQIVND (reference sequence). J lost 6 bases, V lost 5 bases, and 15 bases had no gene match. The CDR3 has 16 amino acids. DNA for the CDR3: TGTGCCAGTAGTTTGGTTGACAGGGTTCAAGCGCATGGCTACACCTTC. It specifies CASSLVDRVQAHGYTF.

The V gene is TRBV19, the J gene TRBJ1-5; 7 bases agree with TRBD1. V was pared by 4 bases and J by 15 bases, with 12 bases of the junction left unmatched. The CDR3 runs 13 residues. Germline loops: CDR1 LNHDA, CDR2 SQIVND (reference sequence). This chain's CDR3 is CASSTSTGMARHF. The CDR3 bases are TGTGCCAGTAGTACCTCGACAGGGATGGCCCGGCATTTT.

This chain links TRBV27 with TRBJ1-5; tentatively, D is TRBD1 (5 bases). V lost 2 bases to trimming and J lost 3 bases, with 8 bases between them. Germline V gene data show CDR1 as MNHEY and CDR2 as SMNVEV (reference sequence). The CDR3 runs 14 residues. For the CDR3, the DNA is TGTGCCAGCAGTTTAGGCAGGGACAATCAGCCCCAGCATTTT. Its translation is CASSLGRDNQPQHF.

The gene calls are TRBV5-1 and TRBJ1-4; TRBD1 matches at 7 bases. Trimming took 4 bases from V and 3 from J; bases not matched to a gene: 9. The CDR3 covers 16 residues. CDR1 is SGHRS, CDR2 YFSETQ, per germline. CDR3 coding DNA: TGCGCCAGCAGCCTAGGACCTCAGGGGGCTAATGAAAAACTGTTTTTT. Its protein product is CASSLGPQGANEKLFF.